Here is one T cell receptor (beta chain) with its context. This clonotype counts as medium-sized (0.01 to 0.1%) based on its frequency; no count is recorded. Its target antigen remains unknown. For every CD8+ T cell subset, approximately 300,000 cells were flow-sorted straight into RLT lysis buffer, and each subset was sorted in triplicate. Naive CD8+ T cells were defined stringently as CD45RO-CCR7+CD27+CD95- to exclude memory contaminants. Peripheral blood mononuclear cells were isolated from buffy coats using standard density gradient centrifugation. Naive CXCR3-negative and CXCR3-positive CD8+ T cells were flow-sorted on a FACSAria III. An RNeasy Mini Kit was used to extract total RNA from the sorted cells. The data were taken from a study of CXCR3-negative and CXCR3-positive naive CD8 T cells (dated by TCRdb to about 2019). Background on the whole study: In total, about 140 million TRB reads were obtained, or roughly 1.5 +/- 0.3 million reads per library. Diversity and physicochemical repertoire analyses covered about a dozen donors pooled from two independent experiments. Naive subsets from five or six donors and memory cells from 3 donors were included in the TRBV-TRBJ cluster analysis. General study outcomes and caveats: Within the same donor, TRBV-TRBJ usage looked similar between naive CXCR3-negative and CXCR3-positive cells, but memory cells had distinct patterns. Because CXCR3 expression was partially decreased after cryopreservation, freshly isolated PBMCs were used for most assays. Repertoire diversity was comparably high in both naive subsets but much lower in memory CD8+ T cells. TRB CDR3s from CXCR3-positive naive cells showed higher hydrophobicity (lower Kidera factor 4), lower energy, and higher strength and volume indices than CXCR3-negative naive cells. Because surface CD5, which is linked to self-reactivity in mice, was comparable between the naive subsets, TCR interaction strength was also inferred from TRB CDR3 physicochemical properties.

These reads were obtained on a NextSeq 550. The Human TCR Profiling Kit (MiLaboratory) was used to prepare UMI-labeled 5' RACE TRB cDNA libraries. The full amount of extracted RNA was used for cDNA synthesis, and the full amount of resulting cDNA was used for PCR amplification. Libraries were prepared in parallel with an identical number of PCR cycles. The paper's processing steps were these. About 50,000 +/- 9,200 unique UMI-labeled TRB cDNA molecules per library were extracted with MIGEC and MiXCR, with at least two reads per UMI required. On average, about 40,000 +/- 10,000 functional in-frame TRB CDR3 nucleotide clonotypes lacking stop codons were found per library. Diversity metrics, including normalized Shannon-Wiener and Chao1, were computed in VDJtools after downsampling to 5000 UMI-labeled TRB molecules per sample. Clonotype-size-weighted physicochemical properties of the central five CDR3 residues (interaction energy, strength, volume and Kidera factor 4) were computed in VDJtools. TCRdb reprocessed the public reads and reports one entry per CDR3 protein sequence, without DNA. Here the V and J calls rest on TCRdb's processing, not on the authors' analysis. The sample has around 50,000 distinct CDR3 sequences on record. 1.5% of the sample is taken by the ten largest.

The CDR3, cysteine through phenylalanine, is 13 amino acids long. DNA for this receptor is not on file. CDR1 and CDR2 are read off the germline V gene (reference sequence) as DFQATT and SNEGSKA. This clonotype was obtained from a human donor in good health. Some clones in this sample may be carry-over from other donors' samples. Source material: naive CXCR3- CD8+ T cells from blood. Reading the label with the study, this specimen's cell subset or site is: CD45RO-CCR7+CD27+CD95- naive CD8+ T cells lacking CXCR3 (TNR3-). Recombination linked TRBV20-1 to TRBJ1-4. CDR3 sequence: CSARDRPNEKLFF.